The sequence of this T cell receptor beta chain was determined in a study of cytomegalovirus exposure and HLA in healthy donors. The study's findings and limits: 150 to 200 TCR beta chains were listed as cytomegalovirus-associated.

PCR used 60 Vbeta primers and 13 Jbeta primers. The method was immunoSEQ multiplex PCR; TCRdb's version includes in-frame clones alone and lacks a portion of them. The sample is made up of some 140,000 clones, and the top ten hold 1.5% to 2% of it. Concerning this clone itself: Antigen unknown.

CDR1 is SNHLY and CDR2 is FYNNEI in the germline V gene. This CDR3 has 16 residues. V lost 8 bases and J lost 6; bases outside the gene matches: 10. The clonotype comes from a woman aged 60 to 75 in good health and CMV-seronegative. The chain carries TRBV2 and TRBJ1-6, with TRBD1 matching over 10 bases. Sequenced sample: PBMCs. The CDR3 coding sequence is TGTGCCAGCCACATCACTCGGACAGGGGGTAATTCACCCCTCCACTTT. Protein product: CASHITRTGGNSPLHF.